The present entry profiles one TCR beta chain with its context. The data were taken from a study of blood T cells in healthy people across ages. Per germline, CDR1 MNHEY and CDR2 SMNVEV (reference sequence). V shed 5 bases, J shed 2 bases, and the junction held 4 bases outside the gene matches. The CDR3 runs to 14 residues. The use of a sample-barcoded 5' primer and a J-beta primer mix characterized a second PCR of roughly 6 to 12 cycles. TCRdb used MiXCR to reprocess the 5' RACE reads, holding one entry per CDR3 protein. The table shows fewer than 600,000 distinct CDR3 sequences, with about a quarter occurring only once. Separately, the same data were catalogued under a study of T cells of mothers and their children.

The chain carries TRBV27 and TRBJ2-7, with TRBD2 matching 9 bases. Sequencing was carried out using blood. The sequence was obtained from a boy younger than 10 in good health. This CDR3 reads CASSISGRTYEQYF. In nucleotides, the CDR3 is TGTGCCAGCAGTATTAGCGGGAGAACCTACGAGCAGTACTTC.